These 13 T cell receptor beta chains were all obtained from the same sample, sequenced in a study of cytomegalovirus exposure and HLA in healthy donors. Primers for the PCR totalled 60 Vbeta and 13 Jbeta. Libraries were prepared by immunoSEQ multiplex PCR; TCRdb keeps only in-frame clonotypes and omits some of them. In the table there are hundreds of thousands of clones, over 70% of which are singletons. Specimen: PBMCs. The receptors shown here come from a woman aged 55 to 70 in good health and CMV-seropositive.

The V gene is TRBV4-1, the J gene TRBJ1-2; maybe TRBD1 (5 bases). CDR1 is MGHRA and CDR2 is YSYEKL in the germline V gene. The ends were cut back, 1 base at V and 3 bases at J, with 18 bases in the middle. The CDR3 totals 17 residues. The CDR3 spells CASSQGQGYSLHYGYTF. CDR3 DNA: TGCGCCAGCAGCCAAGGTCAGGGCTATTCGCTCCACTATGGCTACACCTTC.

The chain combines TRBV7-3 with TRBJ2-2; 12 nucleotides agree with TRBD1. The CDR3 is made up of 16 amino acids. In germline, CDR1 is SGHTA, CDR2 FQGTGA. V shed 5 bases and J 6 bases; nucleotides not matched to a gene: 7. The DNA for the CDR3 is TGTGCCAGCAGCCCTCGCGGGACAGGGGGCTCCGGGGAGCTGTTTTTT. The encoded protein is CASSPRGTGGSGELFF.

This chain uses TRBV9 with TRBJ2-1, with 8 bases identical to TRBD2. After removal of 4 bases from V and 6 bases from J, the junction contained 9 bases not matched to a gene. The CDR3 spans 15 residues. Germline loops: CDR1 SGDLS, CDR2 YYNGEE. CDR3 nucleotide sequence: TGTGCCAGCAGCTTCTCCGGGACTAGGAGCAATGAGCAGTTCTTC. Its protein is CASSFSGTRSNEQFF. Drawing the rest from reference TRBV9 and TRBJ2-1, the complete variable domain is DSGVTQTPKHLITATGQRVTLRCSPRSGDLSVYWYQQSLDQGLQFLIQYYNGEERAKGNILERFSAQQFPDLHSELNLSSLELGDSALYFCASSFSGTRSNEQFFGPGTRLTVL.

The count of this clone is one. The chain combines TRBV6-1 with TRBJ2-5; the D gene is possibly TRBD1 (6 bases). The V end was cut by 7 bases, the J end by 5 bases, with 14 bases between. CDR1 and CDR2 (germline): MNHNS, SASEGT. This CDR3 contains 13 residues. The CDR3 region has the DNA TGTGCCAGCATTGGGGGCTTGGGGGAGACCCAGTACTTC. Translating gives CASIGGLGETQYF.

V is TRBV29-1 and J is TRBJ2-3; 13 bases fit TRBD2. Germline CDR1 SQVTM, CDR2 ANQGSEA. The CDR3 is 15 residues long. V trimming: 7 bases; J trimming: 4 bases; junction bases outside the gene matches: 8. This CDR3 reads CSAILAGGPPDTQYF. The CDR3 DNA follows: TGCAGCGCCATACTAGCGGGGGGGCCTCCAGATACGCAGTATTTT.

This clone has more than one count but fewer than ten. The V call is TRBV6-5, the J call TRBJ2-2, with a tentative D call TRBD2 (7 bases). The germline V gene encodes CDR1 MNHEY and CDR2 SVGAGI. V was cut by 7 bases and J by 3 bases, with 15 bases left in between. The CDR3 has 15 residues. In DNA, the CDR3 is TGTGCCAGCACGGGGGCGGGAGATCACACCGGGGAGCTGTTTTTT. This translates into CASTGAGDHTGELFF.

This chain uses TRBV4-3 with TRBJ1-4; no definite D call. Per germline, CDR1 LGHNA and CDR2 YSLEER. The CDR3 has 13 residues. Trimming shortened V by 0 bases and J by 8 bases, and 7 bases separated the two germline ends. The CDR3 region is CASSQDKREKLFF. The CDR3 DNA sequence: TGCGCCAGCAGCCAAGATAAGAGAGAAAAACTGTTTTTT.

The chain links TRBV18 to TRBJ2-5; 7 bases are a match to TRBD2. With V trimmed by 2 bases and J by 4 bases, 4 bases remained unmatched. There are 14 residues in the CDR3. Germline assignment: CDR1 KGHSH and CDR2 LQKENI. CDR3 DNA sequence: TGTGCCAGCTCACCAATCCGCGGGAGAGAGACCCAGTACTTC. It specifies CASSPIRGRETQYF.

This sequence joins TRBV5-4 and TRBJ2-1; 13 bases agree with TRBD2. There are 16 residues in the CDR3. Germline CDR1 and CDR2: SGHNT and YYREEE (reference sequence). Germline trimming cut 4 bases from V and 2 bases from J; bases unmatched to any gene: 3. The DNA for the CDR3 is TGTGCCAGCAGCCCCGGACTAGCGGGAGCCTACAATGAGCAGTTCTTC. This gives the protein CASSPGLAGAYNEQFF. The variable domain in full, with the rest retrieved from reference TRBV5-4 and TRBJ2-1, is ETGVTQSPTHLIKTRGQQVTLRCSSQSGHNTVSWYQQALGQGPQFIFQYYREEENGRGNFPPRFSGLQFPNYSSELNVNALELDDSALYLCASSPGLAGAYNEQFFGPGTRLTVL.

A few counts support this clone. V gene TRBV7-2 combines with J gene TRBJ2-5, with a tentative D call TRBD1 (8 bases). Germline lookup yields CDR1 SGHTA and CDR2 FQGNSA. CDR3 size: 13 residues. The V and J ends lost 4 bases and 7 bases respectively, with 13 bases between them. The CDR3 coding sequence is TGTGCCAGCAGCTCGCACAGGGGGGGGACCCAGTACTTC. It codes for CASSSHRGGTQYF.

The V and J genes are TRBV5-8 and TRBJ2-3; TRBD2 agrees at 8 bases. Germline CDR1 is SGHTS and CDR2 is YDEGEE. The CDR3 is made up of 15 amino acids. The junction had 5 bases not matched to a gene; V was cut back by 0 bases and J by 5 bases. CDR3 nucleotides: TGTGCCAGCAGCTTGGCCGGACTAGCACAAGATACGCAGTATTTT. It is translated as CASSLAGLAQDTQYF.

The chain joins TRBV28 to TRBJ1-1, with D possibly TRBD1 on 5 matching bases. Germline V gives CDR1 MDHEN, CDR2 SYDVKM. CDR3 length: 12 residues. The V end was cut by 8 bases, the J end by 3 bases, with 10 bases between. DNA for the CDR3: TGTGCCAGCGGCGGGACTCACACTGAAGCTTTCTTT. Translating gives CASGGTHTEAFF.

The J gene is TRBJ2-1, the V gene TRBV19, with D possibly TRBD1 on 6 matching bases. Trimming took 5 bases from V and 4 from J, leaving 12 bases between them. The V gene's germline CDR1 is LNHDA and CDR2 SQIVND (reference sequence). The CDR3 consists of 14 residues. CDR3 DNA: TGTGCCAGTAGTCCCCCGGACAGATACAATGAGCAGTTCTTC. This translates into CASSPPDRYNEQFF.